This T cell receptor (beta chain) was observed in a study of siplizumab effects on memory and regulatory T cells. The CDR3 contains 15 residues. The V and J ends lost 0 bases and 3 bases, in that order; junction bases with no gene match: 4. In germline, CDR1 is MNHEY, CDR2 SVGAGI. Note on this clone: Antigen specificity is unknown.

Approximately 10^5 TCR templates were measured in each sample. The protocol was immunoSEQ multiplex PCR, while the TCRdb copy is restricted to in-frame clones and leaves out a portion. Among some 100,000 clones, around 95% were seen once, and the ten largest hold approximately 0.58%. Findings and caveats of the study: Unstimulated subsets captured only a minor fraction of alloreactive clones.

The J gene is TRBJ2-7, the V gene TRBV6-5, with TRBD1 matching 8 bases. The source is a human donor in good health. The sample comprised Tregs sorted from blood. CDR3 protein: CASSYSKQGGYEQYF. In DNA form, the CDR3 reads TGTGCCAGCAGTTACTCGAAACAGGGGGGCTACGAGCAGTACTTC.